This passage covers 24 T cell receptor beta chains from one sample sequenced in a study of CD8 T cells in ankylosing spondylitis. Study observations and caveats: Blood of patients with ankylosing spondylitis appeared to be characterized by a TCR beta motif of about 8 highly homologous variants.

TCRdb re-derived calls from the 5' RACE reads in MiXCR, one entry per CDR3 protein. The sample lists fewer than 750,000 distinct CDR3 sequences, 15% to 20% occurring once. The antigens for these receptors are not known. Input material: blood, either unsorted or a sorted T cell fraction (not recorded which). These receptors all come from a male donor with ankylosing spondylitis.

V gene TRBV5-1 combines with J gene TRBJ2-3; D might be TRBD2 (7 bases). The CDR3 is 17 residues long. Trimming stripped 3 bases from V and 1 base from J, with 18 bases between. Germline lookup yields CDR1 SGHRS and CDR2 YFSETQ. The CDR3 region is CASSSKGGRTRTDTQYF. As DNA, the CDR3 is TGCGCCAGCAGCTCAAAGGGGGGGAGGACGCGCACAGATACGCAGTATTTT.

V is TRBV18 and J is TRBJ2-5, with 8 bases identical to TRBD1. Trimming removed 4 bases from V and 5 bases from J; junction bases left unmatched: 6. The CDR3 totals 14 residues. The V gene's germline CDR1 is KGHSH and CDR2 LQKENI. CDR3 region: CASSLTGERETQYF. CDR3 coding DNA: TGTGCCAGCTCACTGACAGGGGAGAGGGAGACCCAGTACTTC.

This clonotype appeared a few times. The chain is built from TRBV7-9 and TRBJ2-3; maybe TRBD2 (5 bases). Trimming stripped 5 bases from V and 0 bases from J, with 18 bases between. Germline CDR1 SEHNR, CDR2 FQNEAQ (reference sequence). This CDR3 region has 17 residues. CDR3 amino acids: CASSPETTIPSTDTQYF. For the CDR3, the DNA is TGTGCCAGCAGCCCCGAGACTACCATCCCCAGCACAGATACGCAGTATTTT.

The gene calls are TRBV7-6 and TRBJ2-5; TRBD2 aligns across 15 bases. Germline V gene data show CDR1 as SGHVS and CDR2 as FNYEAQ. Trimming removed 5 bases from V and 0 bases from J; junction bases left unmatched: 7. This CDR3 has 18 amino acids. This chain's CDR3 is CASSPGLAGGPYQETQYF. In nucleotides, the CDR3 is TGTGCCAGCAGCCCAGGACTAGCGGGGGGGCCCTACCAAGAGACCCAGTACTTC.

CDR3 coding DNA: TGTGCCAGCAGTTACTCCGGGACTAGCGGGGCGACAGATACGCAGTATTTT. Protein sequence: CASSYSGTSGATDTQYF. The rearrangement uses TRBV6-5 and TRBJ2-3; 13 bases are a match to TRBD2. V lost 0 bases, J lost 3 bases, and 3 bases stayed unmatched. Germline V lookup: CDR1 MNHEY, CDR2 SVGAGI. The CDR3 extends over 17 amino acids.

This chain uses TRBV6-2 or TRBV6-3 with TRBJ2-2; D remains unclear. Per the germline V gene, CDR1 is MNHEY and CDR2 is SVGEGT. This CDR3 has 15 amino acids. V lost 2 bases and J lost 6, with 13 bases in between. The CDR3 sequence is CASSYTPVGPGELFF. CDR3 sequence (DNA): TGTGCCAGCAGTTACACCCCCGTAGGGCCCGGGGAGCTGTTTTTT.

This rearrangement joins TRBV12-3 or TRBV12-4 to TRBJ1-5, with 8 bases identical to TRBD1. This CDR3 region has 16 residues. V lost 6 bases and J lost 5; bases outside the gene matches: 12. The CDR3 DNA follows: TGTGCCAGCAGAAAGTTGGGACAGGACCCTGATCAGCCCCAGCATTTT. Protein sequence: CASRKLGQDPDQPQHF.

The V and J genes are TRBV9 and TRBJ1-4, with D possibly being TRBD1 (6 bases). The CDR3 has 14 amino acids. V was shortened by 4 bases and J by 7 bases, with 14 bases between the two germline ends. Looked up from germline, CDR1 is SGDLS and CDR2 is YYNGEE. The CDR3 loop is CASSQGGGTEKLFF. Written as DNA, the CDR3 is TGTGCCAGCAGCCAAGGGGGAGGGACTGAAAAACTGTTTTTT.

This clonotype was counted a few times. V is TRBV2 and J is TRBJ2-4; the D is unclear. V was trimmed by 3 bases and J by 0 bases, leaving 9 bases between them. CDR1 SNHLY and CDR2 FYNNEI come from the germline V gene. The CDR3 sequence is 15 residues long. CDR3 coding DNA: TGTGCCAGCAGTGAGTCCTTTATAGCCAAAAACATTCAGTACTTC. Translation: CASSESFIAKNIQYF.

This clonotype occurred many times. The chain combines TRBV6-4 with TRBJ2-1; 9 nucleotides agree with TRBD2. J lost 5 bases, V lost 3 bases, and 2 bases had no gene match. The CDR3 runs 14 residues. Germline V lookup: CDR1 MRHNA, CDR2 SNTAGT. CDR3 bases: TGTGCCAGCAGTGAGCGGGGGGGCCACAATGAGCAGTTCTTC. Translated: CASSERGGHNEQFF.

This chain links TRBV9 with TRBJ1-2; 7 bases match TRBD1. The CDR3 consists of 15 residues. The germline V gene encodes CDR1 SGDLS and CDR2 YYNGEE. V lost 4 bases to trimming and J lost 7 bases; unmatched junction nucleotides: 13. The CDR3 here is CASSRQGQYSSGYTF. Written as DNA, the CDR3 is TGTGCCAGCAGCCGACAGGGACAGTACTCTTCTGGCTACACCTTC. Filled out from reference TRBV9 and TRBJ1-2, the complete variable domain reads DSGVTQTPKHLITATGQRVTLRCSPRSGDLSVYWYQQSLDQGLQFLIQYYNGEERAKGNILERFSAQQFPDLHSELNLSSLELGDSALYFCASSRQGQYSSGYTFGSGTRLTVV.

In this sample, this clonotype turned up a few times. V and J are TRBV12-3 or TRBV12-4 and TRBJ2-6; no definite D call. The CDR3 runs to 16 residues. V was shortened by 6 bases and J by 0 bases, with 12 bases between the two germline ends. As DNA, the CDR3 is TGTGCCAGCAGCCGGAGCCTTTCCTCTGGGGCCAACGTCCTGACTTTC. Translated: CASSRSLSSGANVLTF.

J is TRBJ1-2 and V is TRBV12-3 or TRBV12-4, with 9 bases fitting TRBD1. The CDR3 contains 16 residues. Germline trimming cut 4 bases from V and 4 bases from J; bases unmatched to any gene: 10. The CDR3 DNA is TGTGCCAGCAGTTCCCGGGACAGGGTCTTTTCCTATGGCTACACCTTC. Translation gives CASSSRDRVFSYGYTF.

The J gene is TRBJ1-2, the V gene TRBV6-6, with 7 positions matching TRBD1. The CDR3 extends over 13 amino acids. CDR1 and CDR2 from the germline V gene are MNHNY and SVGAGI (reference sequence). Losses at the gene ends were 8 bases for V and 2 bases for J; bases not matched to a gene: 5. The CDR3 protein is CASGFRGNYGYTF. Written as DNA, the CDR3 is TGTGCCAGCGGATTCAGGGGGAACTATGGCTACACCTTC.

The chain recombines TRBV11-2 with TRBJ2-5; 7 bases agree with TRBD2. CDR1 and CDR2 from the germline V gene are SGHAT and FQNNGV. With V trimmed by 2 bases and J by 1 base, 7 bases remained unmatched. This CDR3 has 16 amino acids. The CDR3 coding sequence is TGTGCCAGCAGCTTATTCGCGGGAGTCGGCCAAGAGACCCAGTACTTC. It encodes CASSLFAGVGQETQYF.

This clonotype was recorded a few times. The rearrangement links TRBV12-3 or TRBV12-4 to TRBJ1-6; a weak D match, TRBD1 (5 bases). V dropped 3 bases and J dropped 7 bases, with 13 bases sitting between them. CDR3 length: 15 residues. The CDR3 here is CASSFEGAINSPLHF. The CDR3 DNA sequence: TGTGCCAGCAGTTTCGAAGGGGCGATAAATTCACCCCTCCACTTT.

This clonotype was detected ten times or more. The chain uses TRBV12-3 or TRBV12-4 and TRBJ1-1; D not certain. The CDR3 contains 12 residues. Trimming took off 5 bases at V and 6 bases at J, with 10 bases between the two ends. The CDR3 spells CASSDRESEAFF. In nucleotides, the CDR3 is TGTGCCAGCAGTGATCGGGAATCTGAAGCTTTCTTT.

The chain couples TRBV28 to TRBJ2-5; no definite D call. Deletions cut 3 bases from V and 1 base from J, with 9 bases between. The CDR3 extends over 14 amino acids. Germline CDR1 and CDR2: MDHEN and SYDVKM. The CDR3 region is CASSFGNIQETQYF. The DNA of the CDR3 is TGTGCCAGCAGTTTTGGCAACATCCAAGAGACCCAGTACTTC.

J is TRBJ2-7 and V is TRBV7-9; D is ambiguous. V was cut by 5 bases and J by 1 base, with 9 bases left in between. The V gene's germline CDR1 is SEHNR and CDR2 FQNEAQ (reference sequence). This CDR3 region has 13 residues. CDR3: CASSQTISYEQYF. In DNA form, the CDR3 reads TGTGCCAGCAGCCAGACCATTTCCTACGAGCAGTACTTC. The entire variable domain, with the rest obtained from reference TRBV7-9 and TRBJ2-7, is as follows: DTGVSQNPRHKITKRGQNVTFRCDPISEHNRLYWYRQTLGQGPEFLTYFQNEAQLEKSRLLSDRFSAERPKGSFSTLEIQRTEQGDSAMYLCASSQTISYEQYFGPGTRLTVT.

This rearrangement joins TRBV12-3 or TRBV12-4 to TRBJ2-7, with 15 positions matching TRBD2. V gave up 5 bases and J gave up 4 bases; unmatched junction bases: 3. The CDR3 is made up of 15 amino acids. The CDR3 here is CASSGGTSGRYEQYF. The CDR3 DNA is TGTGCCAGCAGTGGGGGGACTAGCGGGAGGTACGAGCAGTACTTC.

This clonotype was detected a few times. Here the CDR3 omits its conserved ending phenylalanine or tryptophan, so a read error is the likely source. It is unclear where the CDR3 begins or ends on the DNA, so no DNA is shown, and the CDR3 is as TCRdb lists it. The CDR3 is CASSQGTGAQLV. The chain joins TRBV4-1 to TRBJ1-1; the tabulated D call, TRBD1, remains unverified against the DNA. The CDR3 is 12 residues long, counting both termini. Germline CDR1 MGHRA, CDR2 YSYEKL.

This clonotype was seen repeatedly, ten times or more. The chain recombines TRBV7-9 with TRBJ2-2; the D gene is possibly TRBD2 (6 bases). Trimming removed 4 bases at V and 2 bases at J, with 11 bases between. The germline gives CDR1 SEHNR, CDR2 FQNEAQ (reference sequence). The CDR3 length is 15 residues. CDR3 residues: CASSSRTTNTGELFF. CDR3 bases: TGTGCCAGCAGCTCGCGGACTACTAACACCGGGGAGCTGTTTTTT.

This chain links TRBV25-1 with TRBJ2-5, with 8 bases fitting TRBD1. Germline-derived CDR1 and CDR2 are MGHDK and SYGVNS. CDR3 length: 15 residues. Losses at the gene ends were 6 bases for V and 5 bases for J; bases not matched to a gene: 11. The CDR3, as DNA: TGTGCCAGCAGCGCGGGGACAGGAGGATGGGAGACCCAGTACTTC. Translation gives CASSAGTGGWETQYF.

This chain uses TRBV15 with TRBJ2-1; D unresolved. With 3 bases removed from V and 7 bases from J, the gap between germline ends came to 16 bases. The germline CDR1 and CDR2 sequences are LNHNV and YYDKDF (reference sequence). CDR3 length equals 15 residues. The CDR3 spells CATSRSLSSGNEQFF. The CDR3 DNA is TGTGCCACCAGCAGGTCGCTTTCTTCGGGTAATGAGCAGTTCTTC.